This TCR beta chain was found in a study of cytomegalovirus exposure and HLA in healthy donors. Study-wide results and caveats: TCR beta chains numbering some 160 were designated cytomegalovirus-associated. Within the 120 or so validation repertoires, first-cohort TCR clusters tended to co-occur, according to a later analysis. In vitro data verified a few CMV-associated chains as specific for CMV antigens. It was reportedly the case that the classifier diagnosed cytomegalovirus status with high specificity and sensitivity.

The J segment lost 6 bases and the V segment lost 5 bases, leaving 2 bases of the junction unmatched. CDR3 length: 13 residues. CDR1 is SGHNT and CDR2 is YYREEE in the germline V gene (reference sequence). Concerning this clone itself: What it binds is not known.

Here immunoSEQ multiplex PCR was the method, and the copy in TCRdb shows in-frame clones only, minus some. The data hold 250,000 to 400,000 clones, with roughly 88% observed a single time. The sample comprised PBMCs. The chain has TRBV5-4 and TRBJ1-1; 12 nucleotides align to TRBD1. The TCR was taken from a man aged 30 to 39 in good health and CMV-seronegative. The CDR3 nucleotides are TGTGCCAGCAGATGGGACAGGGGGCCTGAAGCTTTCTTT. Residues: CASRWDRGPEAFF.